Below, 20 T cell receptor beta chains from the same sample are listed, as sequenced in a study of blood T cell repertoires in COVID-19. This table comes from immunoSEQ multiplex PCR, and its TCRdb copy is limited to in-frame clones, with some not included. The sample records some 58,000 clones, 60% to 85% being singletons. Specimen: peripheral blood. These receptor sequences come from a human donor in a cohort sampled during active COVID-19.

The chain is built from TRBV2 and TRBJ1-5; no clear D. V lost 6 bases to trimming and J lost 2 bases, with 11 bases between them. The CDR3 totals 14 residues. From germline, CDR1 is SNHLY and CDR2 FYNNEI. Here the CDR3 reads CASRPGGRNQPQHF. CDR3 nucleotides: TGTGCCAGCAGGCCGGGAGGTCGCAATCAGCCCCAGCATTTT.

The V gene is TRBV6-2 or TRBV6-3, the J gene TRBJ1-3, with D unclear. Looked up from germline, CDR1 is MNHEY and CDR2 is SVGEGT. There are 16 residues in the CDR3. Trimming took 5 bases from V and 9 from J, leaving 23 bases between them. The chain's CDR3 is CASSLRGPDLPSTIYF. The DNA for the CDR3 is TGTGCCAGCAGTCTACGGGGTCCTGATCTGCCTTCCACCATATATTTT.

The chain couples TRBV28 to TRBJ1-2; D possibly corresponds to TRBD1 (5 bases). In germline, CDR1 is MDHEN, CDR2 SYDVKM. The V gene lost 5 bases and the J gene lost 3 bases, with 19 bases spanning the gap. This CDR3 spans 16 amino acids. The CDR3 sequence is CASSTLIRDLDYGYTF. As DNA, the CDR3 is TGTGCCAGCAGTACCCTCATCAGGGATCTGGACTATGGCTACACCTTC.

V is TRBV12-5 and J is TRBJ2-3; 8 bases line up with TRBD2. The germline V gene has CDR1 LGHNT and CDR2 FRNRAP. V lost 1 base, J lost 0 bases, and 12 bases stayed unmatched. The CDR3 is 19 residues long. The CDR3 DNA reads TGTGCTAGTGGTTTGGGCCTAGCGGGTGCCGGTTTAAGCACAGATACGCAGTATTTT. This codes for CASGLGLAGAGLSTDTQYF.

This CDR3 reads CASSLSRDSHGETQYF. The CDR3 DNA is TGTGCCAGCAGCCTCTCCCGGGACAGCCATGGGGAGACCCAGTACTTC. The J gene is TRBJ2-5, the V gene TRBV3-1 (or the pseudogene TRBV3-2); TRBD1 aligns across 7 bases. Germline CDR1 and CDR2: LGHDT and YNNKEL (reference sequence). The CDR3 totals 16 residues. The V segment lost 4 bases and the J segment 5 bases; nucleotides outside the gene matches: 13.

CDR3 sequence: CSASFWTSGTDYNEQFF. CDR3 nucleotides: TGCAGTGCTAGTTTTTGGACTAGCGGAACCGATTACAATGAGCAGTTCTTC. The chain recombines TRBV20-1 with TRBJ2-1; the match to TRBD2 covers 10 bases. The CDR3 totals 17 residues. Trimming removed 3 bases from V and 4 bases from J; junction bases left unmatched: 12. Germline V lookup: CDR1 DFQATT, CDR2 SNEGSKA (reference sequence).

V gene TRBV7-9 combines with J gene TRBJ2-5, with TRBD1 as a possible D gene (6 bases). The CDR3 has 13 amino acids. V lost 5 bases, J lost 3 bases, and 10 bases lay in between. The germline V gene encodes CDR1 SEHNR and CDR2 FQNEAQ (reference sequence). This CDR3 reads CASSLDREETQYF. CDR3 nucleotide sequence: TGTGCCAGCAGCCTGGACAGAGAAGAGACCCAGTACTTC.

This clone was detected a few times. This rearrangement joins TRBV4-2 to TRBJ1-1; 9 positions agree with TRBD1. After removal of 0 bases from V and 6 bases from J, the junction contained 8 bases not matched to a gene. CDR3 length: 16 amino acids. Germline CDR1 is LGHNA and CDR2 is YNFKEQ. CDR3 sequence (DNA): TGTGCCAGCAGCCAAGAAGTCCGGACAGGGGCTTCTGAAGCTTTCTTT. Protein product: CASSQEVRTGASEAFF.

The V gene is TRBV7-2, the J gene TRBJ1-2; D unclear. The CDR3 is made up of 15 amino acids. Germline V gene data show CDR1 as SGHTA and CDR2 as FQGNSA. V was clipped by 2 bases and J by 0 bases, with 10 bases between them. The CDR3 bases are TGTGCCAGCAGCTTACAGGTTACGGCTAACTATGGCTACACCTTC. Encoded protein: CASSLQVTANYGYTF.

The chain recombines TRBV27 with TRBJ2-7, with TRBD2 identical over 8 bases. The V segment lost 3 bases and the J segment 6 bases; nucleotides outside the gene matches: 4. The CDR3 has 13 amino acids. CDR1 and CDR2 from the germline V gene are MNHEY and SMNVEV (reference sequence). CDR3 in DNA: TGTGCCAGCAGTTTGGGACTAGGGGGCGAGCAGTACTTC. This sequence encodes CASSLGLGGEQYF.

CDR3 DNA sequence: TGTGCCAGCAGTTATCCCGAGAGAGGCGAAAAACTGTTTTTT. Translation gives CASSYPERGEKLFF. The chain joins TRBV6-6 to TRBJ1-4; D call uncertain. CDR1 and CDR2 from the germline V gene are MNHNY and SVGAGI (reference sequence). The CDR3 is 14 amino acids. V shed 3 bases and J shed 8 bases, with 13 bases lying between them.

The J gene is TRBJ2-5, the V gene TRBV29-1; the D gene is possibly TRBD1 (5 bases). In germline, CDR1 is SQVTM, CDR2 ANQGSEA. CDR3 length equals 14 residues. The V end was cut by 5 bases, the J end by 5 bases, with 18 bases between. CDR3 DNA sequence: TGCAGCGTTTACCCGCCGGCAGGGCAGGAGACCCAGTACTTC. Translating gives CSVYPPAGQETQYF.

This clone was observed many times. The chain is built from TRBV19 and TRBJ1-1; a weak D match, TRBD1 (5 bases). The CDR3 contains 13 residues. Germline V gene lookup returns CDR1 LNHDA and CDR2 SQIVND (reference sequence). With 8 bases removed from V and 3 bases from J, the gap between germline ends came to 13 bases. As DNA, the CDR3 is TGTGCCAGTTGTTTGGGGGGAGACACTGAAGCTTTCTTT. This encodes CASCLGGDTEAFF.

The chain couples TRBV4-1 to TRBJ1-1, with D possibly being TRBD1 (6 bases). The germline V and J ends were trimmed by 5 bases and 4 bases, with 14 bases remaining between them. This CDR3 has 14 amino acids. Germline values: CDR1 MGHRA, CDR2 YSYEKL. The CDR3 sequence: CASSYRERGTEAFF. The CDR3 DNA sequence: TGCGCCAGCAGCTACAGGGAGAGGGGCACTGAAGCTTTCTTT.

This chain uses TRBV28 with TRBJ2-2, with 10 bases aligning to TRBD1. The junction had 10 bases not matched to a gene; V was cut back by 4 bases and J by 5 bases. CDR1 and CDR2 from the germline V gene are MDHEN and SYDVKM. The CDR3 covers 17 residues. CDR3 coding DNA: TGTGCCAGCAGTTGCGACAGGGGGCCCTGTGAAACCGGGGAGCTGTTTTTT. Encoded protein: CASSCDRGPCETGELFF.

The chain employs TRBV10-2 and TRBJ1-5; a weak D match, TRBD1 (6 bases). The length of the CDR3 is 14 residues. Germline V gene data show CDR1 as WSHSY and CDR2 as SAAADI. Trimming stripped 6 bases from V and 4 bases from J, with 13 bases between. DNA of the CDR3: TGCGCCAGCAGGATGACAGGATTAAATCAGCCCCAGCATTTT. Translating it yields CASRMTGLNQPQHF.

The V call is TRBV27, the J call TRBJ1-1; D unclear. The germline CDR1 and CDR2 sequences are MNHEY and SMNVEV (reference sequence). The CDR3 runs 12 residues. Trimming cost V 6 bases and J 8 bases, with 13 bases left between them. For the CDR3, the DNA is TGTGCCAGCAGAGATCCGGGATTCGAAGCTTTCTTT. It codes for CASRDPGFEAFF.

The chain joins TRBV27 to TRBJ2-6, with D hard to call. Germline V gene sequence: CDR1 MNHEY, CDR2 SMNVEV (reference sequence). Between the trimmed V and J ends, which lost 7 bases and 0 bases, there was a span of 7 bases. The CDR3 runs to 14 residues. CDR3 sequence: CASNHNSGANVLTF. The CDR3 DNA sequence: TGTGCCAGCAACCACAACTCTGGGGCCAACGTCCTGACTTTC. Combining the CDR3 with reference TRBV27 and TRBJ2-6 gives the whole variable domain EAQVTQNPRYLITVTGKKLTVTCSQNMNHEYMSWYRQDPGLGLRQIYYSMNVEVTDKGDVPEGYKVSRKEKRNFPLILESPSPNQTSLYFCASNHNSGANVLTFGAGSRLTVL.

The CDR3 reads CASSPRTDPYTEAFF. CDR3 bases: TGTGCCAGCAGCCCCCGGACAGACCCATACACTGAAGCTTTCTTT. The genes are TRBV7-8 and TRBJ1-1, with D perhaps matching TRBD1 (6 bases). CDR1 and CDR2 from the germline V gene are SGHVS and FQNEAQ. The CDR3 consists of 15 residues. Between the trimmed V and J ends, which lost 5 bases and 3 bases, there was a span of 16 bases.

V is TRBV6-5 and J is TRBJ2-2; 10 positions match TRBD1. V shed 2 bases and J 5 bases; nucleotides not matched to a gene: 2. CDR3 size: 15 residues. Germline lookup yields CDR1 MNHEY and CDR2 SVGAGI. Here the CDR3 DNA reads TGTGCCAGCAGTTACAGGGGACAGGGGACCGGGGAGCTGTTTTTT. This encodes CASSYRGQGTGELFF.